This section outlines one T cell receptor beta chain sequence together with its context. Antigen unknown. Measured with immunoSEQ multiplex PCR; TCRdb has only the in-frame clones, and not every one. The sample consists of about 45,000 clones, roughly 85% of them appearing once. The sample comes from a study of lymphopenia after photon versus proton radiotherapy. Regarding the study as a whole: Proton therapy kept repertoires fairly stable, unlike photons, which gained effector/memory cells. Survival link was tested only in deceased patients; proton benefit remains a possibility. Larger post-nadir TCR diversity loss correlated inversely with survival in deceased patients. Post-nadir diversity loss with photons came from oligoclonal expansion, particularly CD8+ Temra cells.

With 8 bases removed from V and 4 bases from J, the gap between germline ends came to 11 bases. The germline V gene has CDR1 LNHDA and CDR2 SQIVND (reference sequence). This CDR3 comprises 12 residues. This TCR came from a man in his forties with gastric cancer. The chain employs TRBV19 and TRBJ1-2; D possibly corresponds to TRBD1 (5 bases). Sample: peripheral blood, taken from a patient treated with photon-based radiotherapy. The CDR3 bases are TGTGCCAGTGACAGTAACCTCTATGGCTACACCTTC. Amino acid sequence: CASDSNLYGYTF. Filled out from reference TRBV19 and TRBJ1-2, the complete variable domain reads DGGITQSPKYLFRKEGQNVTLSCEQNLNHDAMYWYRQDPGQGLRLIYYSQIVNDFQKGDIAEGYSVSREKKESFPLTVTSAQKNPTAFYLCASDSNLYGYTFGSGTRLTVV.